This TCR beta chain stems from a study of pediatric ulcerative colitis. The V end lost 3 bases, the J end lost 0 bases, and 9 bases lay between the germline ends. Per germline, CDR1 SGHVS and CDR2 FNYEAQ. This CDR3 comprises 14 residues. Comment on this clone: Its antigen is unidentified.

Study outcomes and limitations: Acute severe colitis showed lower rectal diversity from clonal expansions.

The rectum was sampled with one to two pinch biopsies at colonoscopy. Repertoires were generated with immunoSEQ multiplex PCR, while TCRdb's copy carries only in-frame clones and drops some. The data show 30,000 to 40,000 clones, with around 75% seen just once and roughly 8.6% held by the top ten. The J gene is TRBJ2-7, the V gene TRBV7-6; D uncertain. Sequences were obtained from gut tissue. This receptor was taken from a boy aged 5-17 years with severe ulcerative colitis. DNA for the CDR3: TGTGCCAGCAGCTTGGCCGCGGCCTCCTACGAGCAGTACTTC. Its translation: CASSLAAASYEQYF.